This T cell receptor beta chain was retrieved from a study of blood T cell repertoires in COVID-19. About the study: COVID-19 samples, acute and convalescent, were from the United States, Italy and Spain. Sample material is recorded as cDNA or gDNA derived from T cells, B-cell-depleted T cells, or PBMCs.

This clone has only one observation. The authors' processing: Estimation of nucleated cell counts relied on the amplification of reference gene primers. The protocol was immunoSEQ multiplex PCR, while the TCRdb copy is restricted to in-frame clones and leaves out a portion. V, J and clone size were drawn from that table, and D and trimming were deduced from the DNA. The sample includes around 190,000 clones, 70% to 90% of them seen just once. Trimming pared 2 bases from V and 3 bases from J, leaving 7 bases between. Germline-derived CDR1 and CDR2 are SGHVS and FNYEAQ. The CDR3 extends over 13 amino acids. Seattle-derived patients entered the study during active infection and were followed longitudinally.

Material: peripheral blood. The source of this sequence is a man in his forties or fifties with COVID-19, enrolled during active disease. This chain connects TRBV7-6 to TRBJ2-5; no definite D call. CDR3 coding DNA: TGTGCCAGCAGCTTACTGAGGAAAGAGACCCAGTACTTC. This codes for CASSLLRKETQYF.